These 19 T cell receptor beta chains share one sample of origin, sequenced in a study of CXCR3-negative and CXCR3-positive naive CD8 T cells. Their recognized antigens are unknown. General study results and limits: More hydrophobic TRB CDR3s were found in CXCR3-positive naive cells than in CXCR3-negative naive cells.

Libraries of TRB cDNA were made by 5' RACE and carried UMIs. No DNA is given; TCRdb re-called the 5' RACE reads and lists each CDR3 protein once. Its table lists 100,000 to 150,000 distinct CDR3 sequences. The sample taken for sequencing was naive CXCR3+ CD8+ T cells from blood. Subset meaning: CD45RO-CCR7+CD27+CD95- naive CD8+ T cells expressing CXCR3 (TNR3+). These receptors all come from a human donor in good health. Some clones in this sample may be carry-over from other donors' samples.

The rearrangement links TRBV2 to TRBJ2-2; TCRdb names TRBD2, which stays unverified in the absence of DNA. Germline V gene data show CDR1 as SNHLY and CDR2 as FYNNEI. There are 15 residues in the CDR3. The CDR3 sequence: CASSGGPPGAGELFF.

The rearrangement uses TRBV5-5 and TRBJ2-7; the TCRdb call, TRBD1, lacks DNA for checking. Germline V lookup: CDR1 SGHKS, CDR2 YYEKEE (reference sequence). The length of the CDR3 is 15 residues. CDR3 protein: CASSLLMDTTYEQYF.

This chain uses TRBV29-1 with TRBJ1-5; checking the TCRdb D call of TRBD1 is not possible without DNA. The CDR3 has 14 amino acids. The germline CDR1 and CDR2 sequences are SQVTM and ANQGSEA. The CDR3 is CSVGGQGQNQPQHF.

The chain combines TRBV5-1 with TRBJ1-2; no DNA is available, so the TRBD1 call from TCRdb remains unchecked. This CDR3 is 15 amino acids long. Germline lookup yields CDR1 SGHRS and CDR2 YFSETQ. This CDR3 is CASSWEDGGGDGYTF.

The genes are TRBV7-9 and TRBJ2-3; TCRdb lists TRBD2, though no DNA is available to test this call. The V gene's germline CDR1 is SEHNR and CDR2 FQNEAQ (reference sequence). The length of the CDR3 is 14 residues. The CDR3 is CASSPPGTYDTQYF.

V and J are TRBV4-3 and TRBJ1-2. Germline V gene lookup returns CDR1 LGHNA and CDR2 YSLEER. The CDR3 runs 16 residues. CDR3: CASSQDRLQFNYGYTF.

The rearrangement uses TRBV7-9 and TRBJ2-7; with no DNA, the TCRdb D assignment of TRBD2 cannot be verified. The CDR3 is 18 residues long. CDR1 and CDR2 from the germline V gene are SEHNR and FQNEAQ (reference sequence). CDR3 protein: CASSHVGSGGEVASEQYF.

This chain joins TRBV28 and TRBJ2-4; the TRBD1 assignment by TCRdb is unverifiable without DNA. Germline V gene sequence: CDR1 MDHEN, CDR2 SYDVKM. The CDR3 runs 18 residues. The CDR3 region is CASSPIYSADRAKNIQYF. The entire variable domain, with the rest obtained from reference TRBV28 and TRBJ2-4, is as follows: DVKVTQSSRYLVKRTGEKVFLECVQDMDHENMFWYRQDPGLGLRLIYFSYDVKMKEKGDIPEGYSVSREKKERFSLILESASTNQTSMYLCASSPIYSADRAKNIQYFGAGTRLSVL.

The chain has TRBV14 and TRBJ1-2. This CDR3 is built from 13 residues. CDR1 is SGHDN, CDR2 FVKESK, per germline. The CDR3 spells CASSQDFWDLTTF.

This chain uses TRBV6-6 with TRBJ2-3; TCRdb's D call of TRBD1 is untestable without DNA. Germline values: CDR1 MNHNY, CDR2 SVGAGI (reference sequence). The CDR3 has 17 residues. Here the CDR3 reads CASSPTAGPQYTDTQYF.

The rearrangement links TRBV12-3 or TRBV12-4 to TRBJ2-2; TCRdb names TRBD2, which stays unverified in the absence of DNA. The CDR3 contains 15 residues. The CDR3 protein is CASSSNSGYTGELFF.

V usage is TRBV5-6 and J usage is TRBJ2-5; TCRdb lists TRBD1, though no DNA is available to test this call. The V gene's germline CDR1 is SGHDT and CDR2 YYEEEE. The CDR3 contains 15 residues. The CDR3 here is CASSLGQGGGETQYF.

This chain joins TRBV6-5 and TRBJ2-2. This CDR3 spans 12 amino acids. CDR1 and CDR2 (germline): MNHEY, SVGAGI. This chain's CDR3 is CASESSPGELFF.

The chain links TRBV13 to TRBJ2-7; without DNA, the TCRdb call of TRBD2 cannot be checked. The CDR3 is 18 amino acids. Germline CDR1 and CDR2: PRHDT and FYEKMQ (reference sequence). The CDR3 region is CASSLTAGGPLSSYEQYF.

The chain employs TRBV11-2 and TRBJ2-2; with no DNA, the TCRdb D assignment of TRBD1 cannot be verified. The CDR3 contains 18 residues. Per the germline V gene, CDR1 is SGHAT and CDR2 is FQNNGV. The CDR3 loop is CASGHGIGGRPNTGELFF.

This chain uses TRBV18 with TRBJ1-5. The germline CDR1 and CDR2 sequences are KGHSH and LQKENI. CDR3 size: 14 residues. CDR3 in amino acids: CASSPSESNQPQHF.

The gene calls are TRBV10-3 and TRBJ2-1; TCRdb's assignment of TRBD1 cannot be checked, as there is no DNA. The germline gives CDR1 ENHRY, CDR2 SYGVKD. CDR3 size: 12 residues. The CDR3 protein is CTTGDGGNEQFF.

The chain is built from TRBV28 and TRBJ2-7. The CDR3 covers 14 residues. CDR1 is MDHEN and CDR2 is SYDVKM in the germline V gene. This CDR3 is CASSLIQGAYEQYF.

This chain connects TRBV5-4 to TRBJ1-1; TCRdb outputs TRBD1, but without DNA this stays unchecked. The CDR3 totals 12 residues. In germline, CDR1 is SGHNT, CDR2 YYREEE (reference sequence). The CDR3 loop is CASSPGTDEAFF. The full variable domain, in which reference TRBV5-4 and TRBJ1-1 provide the parts outside the CDR3, is ETGVTQSPTHLIKTRGQQVTLRCSSQSGHNTVSWYQQALGQGPQFIFQYYREEENGRGNFPPRFSGLQFPNYSSELNVNALELDDSALYLCASSPGTDEAFFGQGTRLTVV.